This T cell receptor beta chain is drawn from a study of T cell responses to AZD1222 COVID-19 vaccine. The CDR3 has 18 residues. In germline, CDR1 is MDHEN, CDR2 SYDVKM. Unmatched junction bases numbered 15, after V lost 7 bases and J lost 3 bases. Clones were read by immunoSEQ multiplex PCR, and TCRdb kept only the in-frame ones, dropping some. This sample carries 100,000 to 150,000 clones, about nine tenths of them seen once, and the ten largest clones take 6% to 9%. Study-level points and caveats: As reported, nearly half of all spike-specific TCRs target variant regions that are unmutated.

On this clone: Its target is not known.

V gene TRBV28 combines with J gene TRBJ2-6, with 7 positions matching TRBD1. This TCR was sampled from an adult in good health. The sample consisted of peripheral blood, taken on day 0 of AZD1222 vaccination. The CDR3 sequence: CASTPLGGGEFGANVLTF. CDR3 bases: TGTGCCAGCACCCCGTTAGGGGGCGGCGAATTTGGGGCCAACGTCCTGACTTTC.